The clone carrying this T cell receptor (beta chain) is medium-sized in the sample. At one end the junction does not follow the germline gene, possibly because of a read error. The CDR3 is 13 amino acids. Germline V lookup: CDR1 MNHNY, CDR2 SVGAGI (reference sequence). This sample was taken from a study of T cell repertoires and HLA-DP antigens. Study in general: CD4+ T cells were cocultured with HeLa cells expressing HLA-DP.

Assay: immunoSEQ multiplex PCR; the TCRdb copy retains only in-frame clones and omits some. The table shows about 2,400 clones, with 71% occurring only once. After around 15 days, CD4+ cells were restimulated around 25 h with the same allogeneic DPB1. Retrovirally transduced HeLa cells with HLA-DPA1/DPB1, HLA-DM, invariant chain and CD80 served as stimulators. Negative selection yielded untouched CD4+ T cells of average approximately 98% purity. Purity of the untouched CD4+ T cells was 95% to 98%. This chain uses TRBV6-6 with TRBJ1-6; 7 bases are shared with TRBD1. Sequenced sample: CD137- CD4+ T cells from cultured PBMCs. This clonotype was sampled from a man aged 55 to 69 in good health and CMV-seronegative. CDR3 amino acids: CASSYSPGQRLYF. CDR3 DNA: TGTGCCAGCAGTTACTCGCCGGGACAGCGGTTGTACTTT.